This is a list of T cell receptor beta chains from one sample in a study of identical twins. TCRdb analysed the 5' RACE reads with MiXCR anew, one entry per CDR3 protein. The profile shows some 1,700,000 distinct CDR3 sequences, about 31% of them singletons. Source material: cord blood. The source is a newborn girl in good health. Each CDR3 is given with its conserved first and last residue. The D gene is left open where the match is weak. Rows give clone size only sometimes, using once, few, many, or a class for an expanded clone.

few	TRBV19	TRBJ2-5	.	CASSMKGETQYF	TGTGCCAGTAGTATGAAGGGAGAGACCCAGTACTTC
.	TRBV11-2	TRBJ2-5	.	CASSLDEGELETQYF	TGTGCCAGCAGCTTAGACGAGGGGGAGTTAGAGACCCAGTACTTC
.	TRBV4-3	TRBJ2-7	.	CASSQESRVDYEQYF	TGCGCCAGCAGCCAAGAATCCAGGGTGGACTACGAGCAGTACTTC
many	TRBV28	TRBJ1-4	.	CASSGGGTNEKLFF	TGTGCCAGCAGTGGAGGGGGAACTAATGAAAAACTGTTTTTT
.	TRBV29-1	TRBJ2-7	TRBD1	CSAGTGTLYEQYF	TGCAGCGCCGGGACAGGCACCCTCTACGAGCAGTACTTC
.	TRBV12-3/TRBV12-4	TRBJ2-1	TRBD1	CASSVPGQGALYNEQFF	TGTGCCAGCAGTGTACCGGGACAGGGGGCTTTGTACAATGAGCAGTTCTTC
.	TRBV4-1	TRBJ1-1	.	CATRTLSGTEAFF	TGCGCCACCAGGACCCTGTCGGGCACTGAAGCTTTCTTT
many	TRBV5-1	TRBJ2-3	.	CASSLGPRGTDTQYF	TGCGCCAGCAGCTTGGGCCCCCGGGGAACAGATACGCAGTATTTT
.	TRBV4-1	TRBJ2-3	TRBD1	CASSPAMDRAGTDTQYF	TGCGCCAGCAGCCCAGCTATGGACAGGGCCGGCACAGATACGCAGTATTTT
few	TRBV5-1	TRBJ2-3	.	CASSLGDLDTDTQYF	TGCGCCAGCAGCTTGGGGGACTTAGACACAGATACGCAGTATTTT
few	TRBV20-1	TRBJ2-1	.	CSARLGIDEQFF	TGCAGTGCTAGACTGGGGATAGATGAGCAGTTCTTC
.	TRBV20-1	TRBJ2-3	.	CSAFTDTQYF	TGCAGTGCTTTCACAGATACGCAGTATTTT
few	TRBV18	TRBJ1-2	TRBD1	CASSPTGTGEDGYTF	TGTGCCAGCTCACCAACCGGGACAGGGGAGGATGGCTACACCTTC
few	TRBV21-1	TRBJ1-4	.	CASSRVANEKLFF	TGTGCCAGCAGCAGGGTGGCTAATGAAAAACTGTTTTTT
many	TRBV7-2	TRBJ1-5	.	CASSLGNNQPQHF	TGTGCCAGCAGCTTAGGGAACAATCAGCCCCAGCATTTT
few	TRBV28	TRBJ1-4	.	CASSLGGTFDEKLFF	TGTGCCAGCAGCCTGGGGGGGACCTTCGATGAAAAACTGTTTTTT
.	TRBV7-8	TRBJ2-7	.	CASTRSREQYF	TGTGCCTCTACTAGGAGTCGCGAGCAGTACTTC
.	TRBV7-8	TRBJ2-5	.	CASSLGGTFQETQYF	TGTGCCAGCAGCTTAGGAGGGACTTTCCAAGAGACCCAGTACTTC
few	TRBV27	TRBJ1-5	.	CASSSLLHQPQHF	TGTGCCAGCAGTTCCCTCCTCCATCAGCCCCAGCATTTT
many	TRBV6-5	TRBJ1-1	.	CASSRGTEAFF	TGTGCCAGCAGCCGGGGGACTGAAGCTTTCTTT
.	TRBV12-3/TRBV12-4	TRBJ2-7	TRBD1	CASSLRQGTSYEQYF	TGTGCCAGCAGTCTCAGACAGGGAACCTCCTACGAGCAGTACTTC
once	TRBV11-2	TRBJ2-1	TRBD2	CASSFDGWREDSYNEQFF	TGTGCCAGCAGCTTTGATGGGTGGCGGGAGGACTCCTACAATGAGCAGTTCTTC
.	TRBV28	TRBJ1-4	.	CASSSGSPNEKLFF	TGTGCCAGCAGTTCCGGGAGCCCTAATGAAAAACTGTTTTTT
.	TRBV10-1	TRBJ2-7	TRBD1	CASRGTDYEQYF	TGCGCCAGCAGAGGGACAGACTACGAGCAGTACTTC
.	TRBV5-8	TRBJ2-7	.	CAGGGRAFYEQYF	TGTGCCGGAGGGGGAAGGGCGTTCTACGAGCAGTACTTC
.	TRBV11-2	TRBJ1-2	TRBD1	CASSLRRDRGHGYGYTF	TGTGCCAGCAGCTTACGCCGGGACAGGGGGCACGGCTATGGCTACACCTTC
.	TRBV20-1	TRBJ2-5	.	CSARRQAQETQYF	TGCAGTGCTAGGCGACAGGCTCAAGAGACCCAGTACTTC